One and the same sample provided the 12 T cell receptor beta chains below, sequenced in a study of cytomegalovirus exposure and HLA in healthy donors. Use of 60 Vbeta and 13 Jbeta primers characterized the PCR. The table came from immunoSEQ multiplex PCR; TCRdb's copy has only in-frame clones and leaves some out. The sample has about 170,000 clones, roughly four fifths seen once. Sequenced sample: PBMCs. These receptor sequences come from a girl aged 2-10 years in good health and CMV-seropositive.

The chain is built from TRBV6-1 and TRBJ1-4; D gene unclear. The CDR3 has 14 residues. The V gene's germline CDR1 is MNHNS and CDR2 SASEGT. Deletions cut 1 base from V and 10 bases from J, with 13 bases between. The CDR3 loop reads CASSEEAGRAKLFF. As DNA, the CDR3 is TGTGCCAGCAGTGAAGAGGCGGGGAGGGCAAAACTGTTTTTT.

The gene calls are TRBV5-4 and TRBJ2-3; 10 nucleotides agree with TRBD1. CDR3 length: 15 amino acids. Germline CDR1 and CDR2: SGHNT and YYREEE (reference sequence). Trimming removed 5 bases from V and 8 bases from J; junction bases left unmatched: 11. The CDR3 reads CASSFDSGQGGTQYF. CDR3 bases: TGTGCCAGCAGTTTTGACTCCGGACAGGGGGGTACGCAGTATTTT. The full variable domain, its missing parts supplied by reference TRBV5-4 and TRBJ2-3, is ETGVTQSPTHLIKTRGQQVTLRCSSQSGHNTVSWYQQALGQGPQFIFQYYREEENGRGNFPPRFSGLQFPNYSSELNVNALELDDSALYLCASSFDSGQGGTQYFGPGTRLTVL.

This chain connects TRBV28 to TRBJ2-5, with 11 bases that match TRBD2. This CDR3 has 18 amino acids. The V segment lost 2 bases and the J segment 0 bases; nucleotides outside the gene matches: 8. Germline loops: CDR1 MDHEN, CDR2 SYDVKM. Here the CDR3 DNA reads TGTGCCAGCAGTTTACTTAGACTAGCGGGACGTTACCAAGAGACCCAGTACTTC. Translation: CASSLLRLAGRYQETQYF.

J is TRBJ1-1 and V is TRBV30, with TRBD1 matching over 8 bases. The V and J ends lost 3 bases and 3 bases, in that order; junction bases with no gene match: 12. Germline assignment: CDR1 GTSNPN and CDR2 SVGIG (reference sequence). The CDR3 is 16 residues long. The CDR3 sequence is CAWRLKYRGVDTEAFF. CDR3 DNA sequence: TGTGCCTGGAGACTGAAATACAGGGGGGTGGACACTGAAGCTTTCTTT. Together with reference TRBV30 and TRBJ1-1, the CDR3 gives the full variable domain: SQTIHQWPATLVQPVGSPLSLECTVEGTSNPNLYWYRQAAGRGLQLLFYSVGIGQISSEVPQNLSASRPQDRQFILSSKKLLLSDSGFYLCAWRLKYRGVDTEAFFGQGTRLTVV.

Only a few counts were recorded for this clone. In DNA, the CDR3 is TGTGCCAGCAGCCCCCGGAAGGGGTCCTACGAGCAGTACTTC. Its protein is CASSPRKGSYEQYF. The rearrangement joins TRBV5-5 to TRBJ2-7; perhaps TRBD1 as D (5 bases). CDR3 size: 14 residues. V gave up 4 bases and J gave up 1 base, with 12 bases separating them. Germline assignment: CDR1 SGHKS and CDR2 YYEKEE (reference sequence). Supplemented by reference TRBV5-5 and TRBJ2-7, the full variable domain reads DAGVTQSPTHLIKTRGQQVTLRCSPISGHKSVSWYQQVLGQGPQFIFQYYEKEERGRGNFPDRFSARQFPNYSSELNVNALLLGDSALYLCASSPRKGSYEQYFGPGTRLTVT.

CDR3 region: CATSRRSKRGITEAFF. Written as DNA, the CDR3 is TGTGCCACCTCTCGGCGGAGTAAAAGGGGAATCACTGAAGCTTTCTTT. The rearrangement joins TRBV7-9 to TRBJ1-1; D may be TRBD1 (5 bases). The length of the CDR3 is 16 residues. V shed 10 bases and J shed 4 bases, with 25 bases lying between them. Germline V gene sequence: CDR1 SEHNR, CDR2 FQNEAQ (reference sequence).

The chain uses TRBV11-3 and TRBJ2-2; 11 bases align to TRBD1. In germline, CDR1 is SGHNT, CDR2 YENEEA. The ends lost 4 bases at V and 4 bases at J; junction bases unmatched: 2. This CDR3 is 15 amino acids long. CDR3 amino acids: CASSSGTGGTGELFF. The CDR3, as DNA: TGTGCCAGCAGCTCCGGGACAGGGGGCACCGGGGAGCTGTTTTTT.

The chain carries TRBV4-1 and TRBJ2-7; 12 bases align to TRBD2. The CDR3 has 15 residues. The V and J ends lost 2 bases and 6 bases, in that order; junction bases with no gene match: 5. Germline V gene data show CDR1 as MGHRA and CDR2 as YSYEKL. The CDR3 DNA follows: TGCGCCAGCAGCCAACCCCGACTAGCGGGAGTCGAGCAGTACTTC. Amino acid sequence: CASSQPRLAGVEQYF.

The chain has TRBV6-1 and TRBJ2-1; weak D call: TRBD2 (6 bases). Per germline, CDR1 MNHNS and CDR2 SASEGT. This CDR3 comprises 15 residues. V lost 2 bases to trimming and J lost 3 bases, with 11 bases between them. This chain's CDR3 is CASSEWEAIYNEQFF. The CDR3 DNA follows: TGTGCCAGCAGTGAATGGGAGGCCATCTACAATGAGCAGTTCTTC.

The chain employs TRBV6-4 and TRBJ1-2; possible D gene TRBD1, 6 bases. Germline V lookup: CDR1 MRHNA, CDR2 SNTAGT. Trimming pared 4 bases from V and 4 bases from J, leaving 10 bases between. The CDR3 sequence is 13 residues long. CDR3 loop: CASSAGEGYGYTF. The CDR3 region has the DNA TGTGCCAGCAGTGCAGGGGAGGGCTATGGCTACACCTTC.

The chain is built from TRBV7-2 and TRBJ2-5, with 9 bases aligning to TRBD2. Trimming at V came to 4 bases and at J to 5 bases, leaving 5 bases not matched to a gene. This CDR3 comprises 14 residues. Per germline, CDR1 SGHTA and CDR2 FQGNSA. The CDR3 region has the DNA TGTGCCAGCAGCTGGAACAGCGGGAGGGAGACCCAGTACTTC. Protein product: CASSWNSGRETQYF.

The chain recombines TRBV6-1 with TRBJ2-2; D might be TRBD2 (6 bases). There are 14 residues in the CDR3. Germline values: CDR1 MNHNS, CDR2 SASEGT. Trimming shortened V by 5 bases and J by 5 bases, and 12 bases separated the two germline ends. CDR3 amino acids: CASSSGAGTGELFF. The CDR3 DNA sequence: TGTGCCAGCAGTTCGGGAGCAGGGACCGGGGAGCTGTTTTTT.